This T cell receptor beta chain is from a study of glioma-infiltrating T cells. Study-level results: Only very few CDR3 sequences appeared in both tissue and blood. Above-expected tissue-blood divergence occurred in all gliomas, most in low-grade ones.

This clonotype has just a few counts. Its antigen is unknown. Deletions cut 4 bases from V and 2 bases from J, with 8 bases between. The germline CDR1 and CDR2 sequences are SQVTM and ANQGSEA. This CDR3 comprises 13 residues. The iRepertoire nested amplicon-rescue multiplex PCR amplified TCR alpha and beta CDR3s from RNA. Using its own MiXCR run on the multiplex PCR reads, TCRdb lists one record per CDR3 protein. This repertoire shows 100,000 to 150,000 distinct CDR3 sequences, 20% to 25% found once; its top ten account for around 15%. This clonotype originated in a human donor with low-grade glioma or glioblastoma, undergoing nonglioma brain surgery, or in good health (not recorded which). The V gene is TRBV29-1, the J gene TRBJ2-2; D not certain. Sample: glioma tissue, nonneoplastic brain tissue, or PBMCs (not recorded which). The CDR3 DNA reads as TGCAGCGTTGTCGTCGGTAACACCGGGGAGCTGTTTTTT. Translated, it gives CSVVVGNTGELFF.